This T cell receptor (beta chain) was recorded in a study of beta chain features in type 1 diabetes. Across the whole study: Summed over all samples, the examined sorted cells came to 107,917,701. Study-wide results and caveats: Within the patient group, naive, central memory and Treg TCRB repertoires appeared more similar to each other than within healthy donors. In every one of the four CD4+ subsets, TCRB CDR3s were moderately but significantly shorter in Type 1 diabetes patients.

This clone was observed a few times. Its antigen remains unidentified. Expressed TCRB transcripts were sequenced, since all the RNA that had been isolated was reverse transcribed. Produced via immunoSEQ multiplex PCR; TCRdb's table is partial and in-frame only. The table records nearly 350,000 clones, 8% of them present only once. Based on CD45RO/CCR7/CD25/CD127/CD95/CD27, CD4+ regulatory, stem cell-like memory, naive and central memory cells were sorted. Sequencing was carried out using central memory CD4+ T cells from blood. This sequence originates from a woman in her late teens or twenties in good health.

CDR3 in DNA: TGTGCCAGCAGCGTAGACGGGAGGGGGGCCTCCGAGCAGTACTTC. It is translated as CASSVDGRGASEQYF. V gene TRBV9 combines with J gene TRBJ2-7, with 8 nucleotides matching TRBD2. The V gene's germline CDR1 is SGDLS and CDR2 YYNGEE. The CDR3 runs to 15 residues. With V trimmed by 0 bases and J by 6 bases, 8 bases remained unmatched.